This TCR beta chain was observed in a study of cytomegalovirus exposure and HLA in healthy donors. Study-wide findings and caveats: An ancestry cluster, one associated with Asian ancestry, reportedly showed fewer N-insertions than the 666-donor mean in a later analysis.

The V end lost 4 bases, the J end lost 3 bases, and 16 bases lay between the germline ends. CDR1 is LGHNA, CDR2 YNFKEQ, per germline. The CDR3 spans 15 residues. About this clone: What it recognizes is unknown.

Use of 60 Vbeta and 13 Jbeta primers characterized the PCR. Clones were read by immunoSEQ multiplex PCR, and TCRdb kept only the in-frame ones, dropping some. Of 110,000 to 150,000 clones detected, approximately 73% appear once; the ten largest clones hold around 14%. Specimen: PBMCs. The TCR sequence derives from a human donor in good health. This chain joins TRBV4-2 and TRBJ2-7, with D maybe TRBD2 (5 bases). The CDR3 nucleotides read TGTGCCAGCAGCCCGTCGGGGAGCAAGTTCTACGAGCAGTACTTC. Translated, it gives CASSPSGSKFYEQYF.